The 25 T cell receptor beta chains in this list originate from one sample, sequenced in a study of T cell responses to AZD1222 COVID-19 vaccine. Libraries were prepared by immunoSEQ multiplex PCR; TCRdb keeps only in-frame clonotypes and omits some of them. The sample includes some 130,000 clones, roughly 93% of them seen just once. Sample: peripheral blood, taken on day 0 of AZD1222 vaccination. These receptors were collected from an adult in good health.

The chain recombines TRBV9 with TRBJ1-5; D is unclear. The germline V gene has CDR1 SGDLS and CDR2 YYNGEE. The V end lost 1 base, the J end lost 4 bases, and 18 bases lay between the germline ends. This CDR3 is 17 amino acids long. CDR3 in DNA: TGTGCCAGCAGCGTACTTAATGGAAGTCCTTTAAATCAGCCCCAGCATTTT. It specifies CASSVLNGSPLNQPQHF.

The rearrangement links TRBV28 to TRBJ1-2, with 7 bases lining up with TRBD1. This CDR3 has 17 residues. Germline V gene sequence: CDR1 MDHEN, CDR2 SYDVKM. The J segment lost 7 bases and the V segment lost 2 bases, leaving 16 bases of the junction unmatched. CDR3 sequence reads: CASSLAGQENLSGGYTF. Here the CDR3 DNA reads TGTGCCAGCAGTTTAGCCGGACAGGAGAACCTTTCGGGTGGCTACACCTTC.

The genes are TRBV4-2 and TRBJ2-5; TRBD1 is a possible D gene (6 bases). V lost 6 bases, J lost 0 bases, and 8 bases lay in between. This CDR3 region has 13 residues. Germline assignment: CDR1 LGHNA and CDR2 YNFKEQ. CDR3 amino acids: CASSAGDQETQYF. The CDR3 nucleotides are TGTGCCAGCAGTGCAGGGGACCAAGAGACCCAGTACTTC.

The chain is built from TRBV10-2 and TRBJ2-2, with D uncertain. The CDR3 covers 13 residues. Trimming took 3 bases from V and 5 from J, leaving 7 bases between them. The germline V gene has CDR1 WSHSY and CDR2 SAAADI. The CDR3 DNA reads TGCGCCAGCAGTGACCAGAGGACCGGGGAGCTGTTTTTT. The encoded protein is CASSDQRTGELFF.

The table lists this clone with a few counts. The V call is TRBV20-1, the J call TRBJ2-7; no firm D call. This CDR3 has 11 residues. From germline, CDR1 is DFQATT and CDR2 SNEGSKA (reference sequence). V was clipped by 2 bases and J by 6 bases, with 8 bases between them. CDR3 DNA: TGCAGTGCTAGAAGGAACTCCGAGCAGTACTTC. Translating gives CSARRNSEQYF.

This clone was seen only once. The chain has TRBV27 and TRBJ1-4; D may be TRBD1 (5 bases). The CDR3 loop spans 15 amino acids. In germline, CDR1 is MNHEY, CDR2 SMNVEV (reference sequence). Between the trimmed V and J ends, which lost 6 bases and 1 base, there was a span of 12 bases. CDR3 sequence (DNA): TGTGCCAGCAGGGGACGCCGGTTAACTAATGAAAAACTGTTTTTT. Protein: CASRGRRLTNEKLFF.

The chain employs TRBV18 and TRBJ2-1; possibly TRBD2 for D (6 bases). Trimming left V 5 bases short and J 5 bases short, with 13 bases between. The CDR3 loop spans 14 amino acids. CDR1 and CDR2 (germline): KGHSH, LQKENI. The CDR3 nucleotides are TGTGCCAGCTCAGGCGGGACGCTCGACAATGAGCAGTTCTTC. Protein: CASSGGTLDNEQFF.

The chain uses TRBV6-1 and TRBJ1-2, with D possibly matching TRBD1 (5 bases). V dropped 1 base and J dropped 8 bases, with 8 bases sitting between them. Germline CDR1 is MNHNS and CDR2 is SASEGT. The CDR3 sequence is 12 residues long. The CDR3, as DNA: TGTGCCAGCAGTGAAGGGACATCGGGCTACACCTTC. Residues: CASSEGTSGYTF.

The genes are TRBV7-9 and TRBJ2-7, with 9 positions matching TRBD1. V shed 3 bases, J shed 5 bases, and the junction held 5 bases outside the gene matches. From germline, CDR1 is SEHNR and CDR2 FQNEAQ (reference sequence). CDR3 length: 14 residues. The CDR3, as DNA: TGTGCCAGCAGCTTTGGGACAGGGTTCCACGAGCAGTACTTC. Encoded protein: CASSFGTGFHEQYF.

The chain combines TRBV6-6 with TRBJ1-4; 11 positions agree with TRBD1. The germline V gene has CDR1 MNHNY and CDR2 SVGAGI (reference sequence). The CDR3 has 14 residues. Losses at the gene ends were 5 bases for V and 7 bases for J; bases not matched to a gene: 3. The CDR3 here is CASSVGTGGEKLFF. The CDR3 nucleotides read TGTGCCAGCAGTGTCGGGACAGGGGGTGAAAAACTGTTTTTT.

The chain links TRBV30 to TRBJ1-5; 7 positions match TRBD1. CDR3 size: 14 residues. Germline assignment: CDR1 GTSNPN and CDR2 SVGIG (reference sequence). V dropped 4 bases and J dropped 2; count of bases not matched to a gene: 5. CDR3 region: CAWNRGIGNQPQHF. The CDR3 nucleotides read TGTGCCTGGAACAGGGGAATCGGCAATCAGCCCCAGCATTTT.

CDR3 region: CASSRQGATEAFF. The CDR3 DNA is TGTGCCAGTAGTCGACAGGGGGCAACTGAAGCTTTCTTT. The gene calls are TRBV19 and TRBJ1-1; 10 bases fit TRBD1. CDR1 is LNHDA, CDR2 SQIVND, per germline (reference sequence). This CDR3 is 13 amino acids long. The junction had 2 bases not matched to a gene; V was cut back by 5 bases and J by 5 bases.

This sequence joins TRBV29-1 and TRBJ1-1, with D hard to call. V was clipped by 1 base and J by 1 base, with 7 bases between them. The germline V gene has CDR1 SQVTM and CDR2 ANQGSEA. The CDR3 is 13 amino acids. This CDR3 is CSVEVSENTEAFF. The DNA for the CDR3 is TGCAGCGTTGAAGTGTCAGAGAACACTGAAGCTTTCTTT.

CDR3 sequence (DNA): TGTGCCAGCAGTTTATCCCCGCCCTCCTACGAGCAGTACTTC. This sequence encodes CASSLSPPSYEQYF. V usage is TRBV28 and J usage is TRBJ2-7; D not certain. This CDR3 contains 14 residues. In germline, CDR1 is MDHEN, CDR2 SYDVKM. Trimming pared 1 base from V and 0 bases from J, leaving 7 bases between.

The chain joins TRBV10-1 to TRBJ2-7; possible D gene TRBD2, 6 bases. The CDR3 contains 13 residues. Germline lookup yields CDR1 WNHNN and CDR2 SYGVQD (reference sequence). V was clipped by 0 bases and J by 7 bases, with 10 bases between them. The chain's CDR3 is CASSESLAREQYF. The CDR3 DNA reads as TGCGCCAGCAGTGAGTCGCTAGCGAGGGAGCAGTACTTC.

The chain uses TRBV11-2 and TRBJ1-1; TRBD1 matches at 7 bases. The V gene's germline CDR1 is SGHAT and CDR2 FQNNGV. This CDR3 has 16 residues. Trimming took 5 bases from V and 4 from J; bases not matched to a gene: 13. CDR3 sequence (DNA): TGTGCCAGCAGCATTAGGGGGGGGGACAGACGCACTGAAGCTTTCTTT. Translating it yields CASSIRGGDRRTEAFF.

Only a few counts were recorded for this clone. CDR3 coding DNA: TGTGCCAGCAGTTTTACGGGGTACGAGCAGTACTTC. Translation gives CASSFTGYEQYF. The chain recombines TRBV12-3 or TRBV12-4 with TRBJ2-7; D possibly corresponds to TRBD2 (5 bases). The CDR3 spans 12 residues. V lost 3 bases and J 4 bases, leaving 7 bases between the germline ends.

V and J are TRBV7-2 and TRBJ2-3; TRBD2 aligns across 11 bases. The V and J ends lost 4 bases and 4 bases, in that order; junction bases with no gene match: 10. This CDR3 comprises 17 residues. Germline V gene sequence: CDR1 SGHTA, CDR2 FQGNSA. CDR3 nucleotide sequence: TGTGCCAGCAGCTACGATAGCGGGAGGGCCAGGGCAGATACGCAGTATTTT. It is translated as CASSYDSGRARADTQYF.

This chain connects TRBV28 to TRBJ2-3; D gene uncertain. Trimming cost V 2 bases and J 1 base, with 10 bases left between them. The V gene's germline CDR1 is MDHEN and CDR2 SYDVKM. The CDR3 runs 15 residues. The CDR3 nucleotides read TGTGCCAGCAGTTTAAAACGGCTAGGCACAGATACGCAGTATTTT. Translated: CASSLKRLGTDTQYF.

The chain carries TRBV9 and TRBJ1-2; D gene unclear. V was pared by 0 bases and J by 7 bases, with 10 bases between. CDR3 length equals 13 residues. Looked up from germline, CDR1 is SGDLS and CDR2 is YYNGEE. The CDR3 DNA is TGTGCCAGCAGCGTAGCCGGCCGTGCTGGCTACACCTTC. Amino acids: CASSVAGRAGYTF.

The chain has TRBV29-1 and TRBJ1-6, with D tentatively TRBD1 (5 bases). The length of the CDR3 is 14 residues. Germline lookup yields CDR1 SQVTM and CDR2 ANQGSEA. V lost 8 bases and J lost 5, with 16 bases in between. This CDR3 reads CSPKSRGHNSPLHF. DNA for the CDR3: TGCAGCCCCAAATCGCGGGGACATAATTCACCCCTCCACTTT.

The rearrangement links TRBV3-1 (or the pseudogene TRBV3-2) to TRBJ2-7; D perhaps matches TRBD1 (6 bases). This CDR3 is built from 13 residues. The V and J ends lost 2 bases and 5 bases respectively, with 10 bases between them. Germline CDR1 is LGHDT and CDR2 is YNNKEL (reference sequence). The CDR3 protein is CASSQNRVNEQYF. DNA for the CDR3: TGTGCCAGCAGCCAAAACAGGGTCAACGAGCAGTACTTC.

The chain has TRBV19 and TRBJ1-1; weak D call: TRBD1 (6 bases). This CDR3 region has 16 residues. V was cut by 10 bases and J by 6 bases, with 27 bases left in between. Germline CDR1 LNHDA, CDR2 SQIVND (reference sequence). CDR3 region: CATDRRGGAVKPEAFF. The CDR3 coding sequence is TGTGCCACCGACCGAAGAGGGGGGGCAGTGAAACCTGAAGCTTTCTTT.

The count of this clone is one. The rearrangement joins TRBV10-1 to TRBJ2-7; the match to TRBD2 covers 8 bases. The CDR3 is 14 residues long. CDR1 and CDR2 from the germline V gene are WNHNN and SYGVQD (reference sequence). The J segment lost 5 bases and the V segment lost 2 bases, leaving 5 bases of the junction unmatched. CDR3 sequence: CASSEGLAIDEQYF. The CDR3 coding sequence is TGCGCCAGCAGTGAGGGACTAGCTATCGACGAGCAGTACTTC.

This chain connects TRBV27 to TRBJ1-1; D remains ambiguous. Trimming shortened V by 3 bases and J by 7 bases, and 15 bases separated the two germline ends. CDR3 length: 14 residues. Germline CDR1 reads MNHEY; CDR2 reads SMNVEV (reference sequence). The CDR3 DNA sequence: TGTGCCAGCAGTTTGACGGGGTCGGGCGGTGAAGCTTTCTTT. Its protein product is CASSLTGSGGEAFF.